This T cell receptor beta chain was observed in a study of shared clonotypes between healthy human individuals. CDR3 length: 13 amino acids. J was trimmed by 7 bases and V by 2 bases; bases with no gene match: 8. CDR1 and CDR2 (germline): GTSNPN, SVGIG (reference sequence). Cells designated naive CD8 were CD45RO-negative and were positively selected for CCR7, with terminally differentiated effector memory CD45RA+ cells excluded. The repertoire was sequenced with immunoSEQ multiplex PCR; TCRdb's copy has only in-frame clones and lacks some. The table shows millions of clones, with about 95% occurring only once.

The rearrangement links TRBV30 to TRBJ2-7; 7 nucleotides match TRBD2. This clonotype originated in a man aged 18 to 35 in good health. Sequencing was carried out using naive CD8+ T cells sorted from blood. DNA for the CDR3: TGTGCCTGGAGTCACGGGGGGATAAGTGAGCAGTACTTC. Protein: CAWSHGGISEQYF.